The 7 T cell receptor beta chains listed next were all sequenced from one sample in a study of T cell responses to AZD1222 COVID-19 vaccine. The table came from immunoSEQ multiplex PCR; TCRdb's copy has only in-frame clones and leaves some out. The table shows around 140,000 clones, with 92% occurring only once. The source material was peripheral blood, sampled 28 days after the second AZD1222 dose. These receptors were collected from an adult who received the AZD1222 COVID-19 vaccine.

The chain uses TRBV15 and TRBJ2-7; D not certain. V lost 0 bases and J 0 bases, leaving 9 bases between the germline ends. This CDR3 is 15 amino acids long. Germline V gives CDR1 LNHNV, CDR2 YYDKDF (reference sequence). Here the CDR3 DNA reads TGTGCCACCAGCAGAGATACCGACGGCTCCTACGAGCAGTACTTC. As protein: CATSRDTDGSYEQYF.

The chain carries TRBV28 and TRBJ2-1; TRBD1 matches 8 bases. The germline CDR1 and CDR2 sequences are MDHEN and SYDVKM. The CDR3 is 16 amino acids. Trimming removed 4 bases from V and 1 base from J; junction bases left unmatched: 6. CDR3 DNA: TGTGCCAGCAGTTCGCCCGGGACAGGTTCCTACAATGAGCAGTTCTTC. Its protein product is CASSSPGTGSYNEQFF.

The chain has TRBV6-5 and TRBJ2-2; D unresolved. CDR1 and CDR2 (germline): MNHEY, SVGAGI. The V end lost 2 bases, the J end lost 3 bases, and 13 bases lay between the germline ends. The CDR3 has 16 amino acids. CDR3 sequence reads: CASSYRPHSDTGELFF. The CDR3 DNA follows: TGTGCCAGCAGTTACCGACCGCACTCGGACACCGGGGAGCTGTTTTTT.

This rearrangement joins TRBV6-5 to TRBJ1-5; a weak D match, TRBD1 (5 bases). The germline gives CDR1 MNHEY, CDR2 SVGAGI. Deletions cut 0 bases from V and 4 bases from J, with 10 bases between. The CDR3 extends over 15 amino acids. This CDR3 is CASSYSYQGNQPQHF. The CDR3 nucleotides read TGTGCCAGCAGTTACTCCTACCAGGGTAATCAGCCCCAGCATTTT.

This clone was detected only once. V and J are TRBV2 and TRBJ1-1, with D uncertain. The CDR3 length is 12 residues. CDR1 and CDR2 (germline): SNHLY, FYNNEI. Trimming removed 8 bases from V and 1 base from J, with 8 bases in between. The CDR3 region is CASGIGNTEAFF. In DNA form, the CDR3 reads TGTGCCAGCGGAATAGGGAACACTGAAGCTTTCTTT. The complete variable domain, with remaining parts taken from reference TRBV2 and TRBJ1-1, reads EPEVTQTPSHQVTQMGQEVILRCVPISNHLYFYWYRQILGQKVEFLVSFYNNEISEKSEIFDDQFSVERPDGSNFTLKIRSTKLEDSAMYFCASGIGNTEAFFGQGTRLTVV.

V usage is TRBV6-6 and J usage is TRBJ2-1; 7 positions agree with TRBD1. With 5 bases clipped from V and 4 bases from J, the junction kept 17 bases outside the gene matches. Germline assignment: CDR1 MNHNY and CDR2 SVGAGI (reference sequence). The CDR3 consists of 18 residues. CDR3 amino acids: CASSQPTSGTAGYNEQFF. The CDR3 coding sequence is TGTGCCAGCAGTCAACCAACCTCCGGGACAGCCGGTTACAATGAGCAGTTCTTC.

The V gene is TRBV5-8, the J gene TRBJ2-5; D gene unclear. Germline CDR1 and CDR2: SGHTS and YDEGEE. Trimming removed 4 bases from V and 5 bases from J, with 12 bases in between. CDR3 length: 13 amino acids. In DNA form, the CDR3 reads TGTGCCAGCAGCCGATGGGTTGAGGAGACCCAGTACTTC. Translating it yields CASSRWVEETQYF.